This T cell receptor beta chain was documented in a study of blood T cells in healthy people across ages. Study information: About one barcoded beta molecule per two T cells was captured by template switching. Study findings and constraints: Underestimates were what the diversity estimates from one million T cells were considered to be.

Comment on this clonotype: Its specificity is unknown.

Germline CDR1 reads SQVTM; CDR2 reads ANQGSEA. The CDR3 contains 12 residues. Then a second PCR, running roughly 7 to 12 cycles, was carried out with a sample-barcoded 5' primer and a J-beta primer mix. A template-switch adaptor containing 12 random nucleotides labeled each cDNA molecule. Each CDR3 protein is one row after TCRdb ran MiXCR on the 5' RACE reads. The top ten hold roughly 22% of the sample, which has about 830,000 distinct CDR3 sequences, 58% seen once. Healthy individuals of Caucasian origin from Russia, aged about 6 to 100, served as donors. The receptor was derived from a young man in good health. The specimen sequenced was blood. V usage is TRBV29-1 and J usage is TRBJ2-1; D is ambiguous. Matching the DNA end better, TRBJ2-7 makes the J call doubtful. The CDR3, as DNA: TGCAGCGTTCGCGGTCAAGGCTACGAGCAGTACTTC. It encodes CSVRGQGYEQYF.